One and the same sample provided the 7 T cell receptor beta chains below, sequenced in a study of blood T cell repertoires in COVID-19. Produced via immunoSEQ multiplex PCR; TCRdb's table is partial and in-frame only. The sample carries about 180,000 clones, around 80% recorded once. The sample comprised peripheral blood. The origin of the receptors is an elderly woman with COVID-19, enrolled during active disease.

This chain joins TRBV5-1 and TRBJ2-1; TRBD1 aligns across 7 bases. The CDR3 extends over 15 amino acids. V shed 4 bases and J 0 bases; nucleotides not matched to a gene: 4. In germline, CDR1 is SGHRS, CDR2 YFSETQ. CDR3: CASSRDRYSYNEQFF. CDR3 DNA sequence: TGCGCCAGCAGCAGGGACAGATACTCCTACAATGAGCAGTTCTTC.

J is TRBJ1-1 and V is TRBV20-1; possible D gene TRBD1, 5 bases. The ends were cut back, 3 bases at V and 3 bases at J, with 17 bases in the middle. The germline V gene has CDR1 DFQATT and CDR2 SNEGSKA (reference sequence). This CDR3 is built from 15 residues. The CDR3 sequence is CSASKQGREDTEAFF. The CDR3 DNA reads TGCAGTGCTAGTAAGCAGGGTAGGGAAGACACTGAAGCTTTCTTT.

The CDR3 sequence: CATSDSQGRNSNQPQHF. CDR3 DNA: TGTGCCACCAGTGATTCCCAGGGGCGAAATAGCAATCAGCCCCAGCATTTT. This chain uses TRBV24-1 with TRBJ1-5; a possible D gene is TRBD1 (6 bases). The CDR3 has 17 amino acids. V was pared by 2 bases and J by 0 bases, with 13 bases between. Germline CDR1 is KGHDR and CDR2 is SFDVKD.

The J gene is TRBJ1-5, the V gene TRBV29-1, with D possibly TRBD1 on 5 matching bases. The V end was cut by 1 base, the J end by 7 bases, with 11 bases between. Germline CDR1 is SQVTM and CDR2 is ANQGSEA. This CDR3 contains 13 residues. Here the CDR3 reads CSVEGAGGQPQHF. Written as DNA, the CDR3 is TGCAGCGTTGAAGGGGCGGGGGGGCAGCCCCAGCATTTT.

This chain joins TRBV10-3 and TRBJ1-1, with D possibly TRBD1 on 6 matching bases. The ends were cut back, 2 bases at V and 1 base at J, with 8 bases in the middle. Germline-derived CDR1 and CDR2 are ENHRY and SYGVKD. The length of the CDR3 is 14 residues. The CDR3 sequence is CAISEGQTNTEAFF. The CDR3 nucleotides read TGTGCCATCAGTGAGGGACAGACGAACACTGAAGCTTTCTTT.

The CDR3 DNA is TGTGCCAGTATTGGGGACAGGGCAGCGGTTGGCCAGCCCCAGCATTTT. It encodes CASIGDRAAVGQPQHF. The rearrangement joins TRBV19 to TRBJ1-5; TRBD1 matches at 9 bases. V lost 7 bases, J lost 7 bases, and 14 bases stayed unmatched. CDR1 and CDR2 (germline): LNHDA, SQIVND (reference sequence). The CDR3 is 16 amino acids.

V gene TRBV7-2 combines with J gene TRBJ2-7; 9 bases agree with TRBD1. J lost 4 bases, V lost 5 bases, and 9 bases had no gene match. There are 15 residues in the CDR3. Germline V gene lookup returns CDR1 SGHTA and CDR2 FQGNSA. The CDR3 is CASSQTVGTGYEQYF. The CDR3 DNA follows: TGTGCCAGCAGCCAGACAGTAGGGACAGGGTACGAGCAGTACTTC.